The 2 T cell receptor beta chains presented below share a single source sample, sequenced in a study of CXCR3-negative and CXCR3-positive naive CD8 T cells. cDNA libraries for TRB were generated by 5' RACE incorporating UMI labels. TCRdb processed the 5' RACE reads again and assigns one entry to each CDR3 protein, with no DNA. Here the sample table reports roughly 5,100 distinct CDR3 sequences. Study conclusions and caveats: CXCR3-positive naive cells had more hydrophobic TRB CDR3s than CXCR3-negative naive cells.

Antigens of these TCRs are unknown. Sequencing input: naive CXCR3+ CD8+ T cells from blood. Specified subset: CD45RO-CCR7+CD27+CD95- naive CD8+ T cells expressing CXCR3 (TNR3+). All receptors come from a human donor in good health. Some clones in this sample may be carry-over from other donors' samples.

CDR3 in amino acids: CSVRGSLIAGLYEQYF. V and J are TRBV29-1 and TRBJ2-7; without DNA, the TCRdb call of TRBD2 cannot be checked. CDR1 and CDR2 from the germline V gene are SQVTM and ANQGSEA. The CDR3 has 16 amino acids.

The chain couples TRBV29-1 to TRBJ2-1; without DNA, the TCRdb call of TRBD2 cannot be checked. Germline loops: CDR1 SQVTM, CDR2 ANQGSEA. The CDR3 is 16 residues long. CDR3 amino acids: CSVRSGSASGRGEQFF.